This T cell receptor (beta chain) was obtained from a study of shared clonotypes between healthy human individuals. Study-wide results and caveats: Though the depth was large, rarefaction showed that sorted-subset sequencing was incomplete.

Each CD8 memory set brought CD45RO+ cells together with CCR7-negative CD45RA+ TemRA cells. Per germline, CDR1 ENHRY and CDR2 SYGVKD. The CDR3 is 14 residues long. V lost 8 bases and J lost 1, with 15 bases in between. Turning to this clone: Its antigen is as yet unknown.

Assay used: immunoSEQ multiplex PCR; TCRdb lists only in-frame clones, some missing. This sample has a few hundred thousand clones, with 80% to 90% found just once. The V gene is TRBV10-3, the J gene TRBJ2-7; D possibly matches TRBD1 or TRBD2 (5 bases each). The sequence was collected from a man in his late teens or twenties in good health. Sequenced: memory CD8+ T cells sorted from blood. Subset given: CD45RO+ cells pooled with CCR7-negative TemRA cells. For the CDR3, the DNA is TGTGCCATCCGCACCGGGGACGGATCCTACGAGCAGTACTTC. Its protein product is CAIRTGDGSYEQYF.